The present entry profiles one TCR beta chain with its context. The length of the CDR3 is 14 residues. CDR1 MNHEY and CDR2 SVGAGI come from the germline V gene. The trim removed 5 bases at V and 2 bases at J, leaving 3 bases unmatched. This sample is part of a study of blood T cell repertoires in COVID-19. As for the study in general: From T cells, B-cell-depleted T cells, or PBMCs came the material, which was cDNA or gDNA.

Sequencing used immunoSEQ multiplex PCR; TCRdb keeps in-frame clones, though not all of them. The sample includes more than 250,000 clones, approximately 87% of them seen just once. This sequence was found in a human donor in a cohort sampled during active COVID-19. The sequencing sample was made of peripheral blood. The V gene is TRBV6-5, the J gene TRBJ1-3, with 7 bases fitting TRBD1. The CDR3 region has the DNA TGTGCCAGCAGTCCCGGGACAGCTGGAAACACCATATATTTT. Protein sequence: CASSPGTAGNTIYF.